Listed here is a single T cell receptor beta chain. What it binds is unknown. The CDR3 has 20 residues. The V and J ends lost 4 bases and 3 bases respectively, with 28 bases between them. Looked up from germline, CDR1 is LGHNT and CDR2 is FRNRAP. The method was immunoSEQ multiplex PCR; TCRdb's version includes in-frame clones alone and lacks a portion of them. The table shows 75,000 or so clones, with around 74% occurring only once. Before sequencing, viral peptide pools were used by the ViraFEST assay to expand antigen-specific CD4+ T cells. Isolation of CD4+ T cells took place after less than 12 days of culture. Each participant was given two doses of one vaccine (BNT162b2 or mRNA-1273). This sample stems from a study of vaccination effects on CD4 cells after COVID-19.

The genes are TRBV12-5 and TRBJ2-1, with D possibly being TRBD1 or TRBD2 (6 bases each). The TCR sequence derives from a human donor who received a COVID-19 vaccine. This specimen was CD4+ T cells from PBMCs cultured with HCoV-OC43 spike peptides, taken after COVID-19 vaccination. Subset: HCoV-OC43 spike overlapping peptide pool stimulation. The CDR3: CASGYTPDGGSVLNYNEQFF. In nucleotides, the CDR3 is TGTGCTAGTGGTTACACTCCTGACGGGGGCTCTGTGTTGAACTACAATGAGCAGTTCTTC.